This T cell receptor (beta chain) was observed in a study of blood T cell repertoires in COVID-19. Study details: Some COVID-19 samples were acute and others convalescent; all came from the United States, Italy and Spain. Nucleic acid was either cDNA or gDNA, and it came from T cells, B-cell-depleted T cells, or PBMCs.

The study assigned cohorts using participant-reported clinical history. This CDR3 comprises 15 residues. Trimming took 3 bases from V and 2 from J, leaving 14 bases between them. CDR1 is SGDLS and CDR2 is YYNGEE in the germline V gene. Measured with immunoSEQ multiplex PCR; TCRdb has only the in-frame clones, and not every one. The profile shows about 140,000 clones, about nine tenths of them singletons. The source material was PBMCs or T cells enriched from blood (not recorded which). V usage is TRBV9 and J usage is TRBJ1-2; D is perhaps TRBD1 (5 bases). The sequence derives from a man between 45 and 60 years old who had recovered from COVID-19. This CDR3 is CASSARSGGNYGYTF. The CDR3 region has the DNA TGTGCCAGCAGCGCCCGGTCGGGGGGAAACTATGGCTACACCTTC. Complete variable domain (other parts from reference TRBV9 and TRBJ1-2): DSGVTQTPKHLITATGQRVTLRCSPRSGDLSVYWYQQSLDQGLQFLIQYYNGEERAKGNILERFSAQQFPDLHSELNLSSLELGDSALYFCASSARSGGNYGYTFGSGTRLTVV.